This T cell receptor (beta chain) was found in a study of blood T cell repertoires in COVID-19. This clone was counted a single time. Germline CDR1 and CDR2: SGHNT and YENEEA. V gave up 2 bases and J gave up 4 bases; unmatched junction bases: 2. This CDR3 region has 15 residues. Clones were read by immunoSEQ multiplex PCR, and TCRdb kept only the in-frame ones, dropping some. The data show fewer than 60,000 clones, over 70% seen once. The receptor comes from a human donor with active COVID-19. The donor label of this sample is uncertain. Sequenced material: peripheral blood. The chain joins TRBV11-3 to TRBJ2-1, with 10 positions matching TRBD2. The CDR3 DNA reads TGTGCCAGCAGCTTAAGCGGGAGGGGGTACAATGAGCAGTTCTTC. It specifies CASSLSGRGYNEQFF.